The 15 T cell receptor beta chains reported below all come from one sample, sequenced in a study of beta chain features in type 1 diabetes. These TCRs' antigens remain unknown. Points from the study as a whole: For Type 1 diabetes patients, all four CD4+ subsets carried TCRB CDR3s that were moderately but significantly shorter.

The isolated RNA, all of it, was reverse transcribed, so expressed TCRB transcripts were what got sequenced. Profiled with immunoSEQ multiplex PCR; TCRdb holds only in-frame clones, not every one. Of a few hundred thousand clones in the sample, 15% to 20% are singletons; the top ten hold 0.08% to 0.095%. Sequencing input: naive CD4+ T cells from blood. The receptors here all came from a man aged 25-40 years with type 1 diabetes.

This clone has just a few counts. The genes are TRBV28 and TRBJ1-2; D unclear. V was pared by 3 bases and J by 8 bases, with 10 bases between. Germline CDR1 MDHEN, CDR2 SYDVKM. The CDR3 has 12 amino acids. The CDR3 sequence: CASSLDPEGYTF. The DNA of the CDR3 is TGTGCCAGCAGTTTGGATCCGGAGGGCTACACCTTC.

This clone was seen only a few times. This sequence joins TRBV13 and TRBJ1-2; D may be TRBD1 (5 bases). The CDR3 length is 14 residues. Trimming took off 5 bases at V and 3 bases at J, with 13 bases between the two ends. CDR1 and CDR2 from the germline V gene are PRHDT and FYEKMQ (reference sequence). The CDR3 spells CASSPGHPDYGYTF. The CDR3 nucleotides are TGTGCCAGCAGCCCCGGACATCCCGACTATGGCTACACCTTC.

This chain connects TRBV5-1 to TRBJ2-3; 8 bases line up with TRBD2. The CDR3 is 15 residues long. Germline-derived CDR1 and CDR2 are SGHRS and YFSETQ. V was pared by 0 bases and J by 4 bases, with 4 bases of the junction left unmatched. The CDR3 sequence is CASSLGSGSADTQYF. The DNA for the CDR3 is TGCGCCAGCAGCTTGGGCAGCGGGAGTGCAGATACGCAGTATTTT.

The chain uses TRBV30 and TRBJ2-5, with 13 bases fitting TRBD2. CDR1 and CDR2 (germline): GTSNPN, SVGIG (reference sequence). With V trimmed by 1 base and J by 4 bases, 6 bases remained unmatched. The CDR3 loop spans 16 amino acids. The CDR3, as DNA: TGTGCCTGGAGTGACGGACTAGCGGGAGCAGGAGAGACCCAGTACTTC. It is translated as CAWSDGLAGAGETQYF.

Points on this clone: The same CDR3 arises from other DNA sequences in this sample as well. The chain recombines TRBV7-9 with TRBJ1-1; 8 nucleotides line up with TRBD1. Looked up from germline, CDR1 is SEHNR and CDR2 is FQNEAQ (reference sequence). Trimming removed 5 bases from V and 2 bases from J; junction bases left unmatched: 4. There are 14 residues in the CDR3. CDR3 sequence: CASSSGTGNTEAFF. CDR3 DNA: TGTGCCAGCAGCAGTGGGACAGGCAACACTGAAGCTTTCTTT.

Written as DNA, the CDR3 is TGTGCCAGCAGCCCGCGAGGACAGGGTTATCAGACCCAGTACTTC. Its translation: CASSPRGQGYQTQYF. The chain joins TRBV7-9 to TRBJ2-5; 8 nucleotides align to TRBD1. Germline CDR1 reads SEHNR; CDR2 reads FQNEAQ (reference sequence). The CDR3 loop spans 15 amino acids. V shed 5 bases, J shed 6 bases, and the junction held 11 bases outside the gene matches.

This clone was seen a few times. The J gene is TRBJ2-7, the V gene TRBV28; the match to TRBD1 covers 9 bases. This CDR3 is built from 17 residues. Germline V gene lookup returns CDR1 MDHEN and CDR2 SYDVKM. The V gene end was trimmed by 0 bases and the J gene end by 0 bases; junction bases not matched to a gene: 6. The CDR3 is CASSLWGTGPNSYEQYF. CDR3 nucleotide sequence: TGTGCCAGCAGTTTATGGGGGACAGGGCCCAACTCCTACGAGCAGTACTTC. The whole variable domain, filled in from reference TRBV28 and TRBJ2-7, reads DVKVTQSSRYLVKRTGEKVFLECVQDMDHENMFWYRQDPGLGLRLIYFSYDVKMKEKGDIPEGYSVSREKKERFSLILESASTNQTSMYLCASSLWGTGPNSYEQYFGPGTRLTVT.

Only a few counts were recorded for this clone. This chain links TRBV4-1 with TRBJ2-1; TRBD2 matches at 8 bases. The V segment lost 5 bases and the J segment 10 bases; nucleotides outside the gene matches: 13. CDR3 length equals 15 residues. Germline V gene sequence: CDR1 MGHRA, CDR2 YSYEKL. CDR3 coding DNA: TGCGCCAGCAGCTTAAGCCCGGGACTAGATGGAGAGCAGTTCTTC. Translation: CASSLSPGLDGEQFF.

This clone was found a few times. This chain links TRBV7-9 with TRBJ2-1; 8 bases line up with TRBD1. The trim removed 6 bases at V and 3 bases at J, leaving 10 bases unmatched. Germline lookup yields CDR1 SEHNR and CDR2 FQNEAQ (reference sequence). The CDR3 has 16 amino acids. CDR3 bases: TGTGCCAGCAGGCTCACGGGACAGGCTTACTACAATGAGCAGTTCTTC. This sequence encodes CASRLTGQAYYNEQFF.

This chain connects TRBV25-1 to TRBJ1-2; TRBD1 aligns across 7 bases. The germline CDR1 and CDR2 sequences are MGHDK and SYGVNS. The CDR3 length is 13 residues. The ends lost 7 bases at V and 0 bases at J; junction bases unmatched: 2. CDR3 amino acids: CASTGQTNYGYTF. CDR3 DNA: TGTGCCAGCACGGGACAGACTAACTATGGCTACACCTTC.

The chain has TRBV23-1 and TRBJ1-2; tentative D call: TRBD1 (5 bases). TRBV23-1 is given ORF status, its function remaining uncertain. V lost 3 bases and J 7 bases, leaving 18 bases between the germline ends. The CDR3 spans 15 residues. CDR3 sequence: CASSHPTDWDCGYTF. The CDR3 nucleotides are TGCGCCAGCAGTCACCCCACAGACTGGGACTGTGGCTACACCTTC.

The gene calls are TRBV29-1 and TRBJ2-7; D is perhaps TRBD1 (5 bases). The length of the CDR3 is 11 residues. The ends were cut back, 6 bases at V and 1 base at J, with 7 bases in the middle. Germline V gene sequence: CDR1 SQVTM, CDR2 ANQGSEA. For the CDR3, the DNA is TGCAGCGTCAGGGTATCCTACGAGCAGTACTTC. This codes for CSVRVSYEQYF.

This clone occurred a few times. CDR3 in DNA: TGCAGCGACCTACAGGGTTTTAACACTGAAGCTTTCTTT. It yields the protein CSDLQGFNTEAFF. V is TRBV29-1 and J is TRBJ1-1; a possible D gene is TRBD1 (6 bases). V was trimmed by 7 bases and J by 2 bases, leaving 14 bases between them. The CDR3 contains 13 residues. CDR1 is SQVTM and CDR2 is ANQGSEA in the germline V gene.

The chain links TRBV7-9 to TRBJ2-3, with 10 bases aligning to TRBD2. Trimming took 5 bases from V and 0 from J; bases not matched to a gene: 2. This CDR3 has 15 amino acids. The V gene's germline CDR1 is SEHNR and CDR2 FQNEAQ (reference sequence). CDR3 in DNA: TGTGCCAGCAGCATGACTAGCGGGAGCACAGATACGCAGTATTTT. This encodes CASSMTSGSTDTQYF.

V and J are TRBV7-2 and TRBJ2-7; D is unresolved. Germline V gives CDR1 SGHTA, CDR2 FQGNSA. The CDR3 consists of 15 residues. Trimming stripped 1 base from V and 7 bases from J, with 17 bases between. In nucleotides, the CDR3 is TGTGCCAGCAGCTTAGACCCAGCAGGCGGCCGAGAGCAGTACTTC. Translation: CASSLDPAGGREQYF.